This T cell receptor beta chain was captured by sequencing in a study of blood T cell repertoires in COVID-19. For the study at large: The United States, Italy and Spain provided the acute and convalescent COVID-19 samples.

Sequencing used immunoSEQ multiplex PCR; TCRdb keeps in-frame clones, though not all of them. The profile shows over 40,000 clones, roughly 80% of them singletons. The germline V gene has CDR1 SEHNR and CDR2 FQNEAQ (reference sequence). V was clipped by 4 bases and J by 4 bases, with 14 bases between them. The CDR3 is 14 amino acids. The sequencing input was peripheral blood. The source of this sequence is a man aged 55 to 70 with active COVID-19. The chain combines TRBV7-9 with TRBJ2-7; no clear D. Here the CDR3 DNA reads TGTGCCAGCAGCTCCTCTGGCAGCAGGTACGAGCAGTACTTC. This codes for CASSSSGSRYEQYF.